The entry below gives a single T cell receptor beta chain sequence along with its context. The data are from a study of T cells in localized non-small cell lung cancer. Profiled with immunoSEQ multiplex PCR; TCRdb holds only in-frame clones, not every one. The sample records some 51,000 clones, 75% to 90% being singletons. The CDR3 contains 12 residues. The ends were cut back, 6 bases at V and 3 bases at J, with 6 bases in the middle. CDR1 and CDR2 (germline): KGHSH, LQKENI. The V call is TRBV18, the J call TRBJ2-1, with D unclear. This receptor was identified in a woman aged 35 to 70 with stage I lung adenocarcinoma. The sample here was peripheral blood, taken before any cancer treatment. The CDR3 DNA follows: TGTGCCAGCTCCCTTAGCTACAATGAGCAGTTCTTC. This gives the protein CASSLSYNEQFF.